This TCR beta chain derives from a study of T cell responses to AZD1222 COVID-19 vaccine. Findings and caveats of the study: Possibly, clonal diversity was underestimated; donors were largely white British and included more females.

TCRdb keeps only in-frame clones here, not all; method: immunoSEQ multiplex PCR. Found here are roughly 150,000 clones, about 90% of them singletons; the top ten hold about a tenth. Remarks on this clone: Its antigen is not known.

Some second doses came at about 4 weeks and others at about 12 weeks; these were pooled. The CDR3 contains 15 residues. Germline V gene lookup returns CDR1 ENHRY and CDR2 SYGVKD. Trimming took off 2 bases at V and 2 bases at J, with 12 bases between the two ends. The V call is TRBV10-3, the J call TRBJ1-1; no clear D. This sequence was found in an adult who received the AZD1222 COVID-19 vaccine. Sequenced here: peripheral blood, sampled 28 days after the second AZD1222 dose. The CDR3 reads CAISEIRGLNTEAFF. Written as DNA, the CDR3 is TGTGCCATCAGTGAGATCCGAGGCCTAAACACTGAAGCTTTCTTT.